The 16 T cell receptor beta chains below come from one sample, sequenced in a study of T cells after yellow fever vaccination. TCRdb re-called the 5' RACE reads with MiXCR, one entry per CDR3 protein. The data show fewer than 400,000 distinct CDR3 sequences, approximately 6% seen once. Source: PBMCs, taken 5 days after the yellow fever booster vaccination. Source of these receptors: a man aged 30-40 years who received the YFV17D yellow fever vaccine.

The chain uses TRBV25-1 and TRBJ1-4, with D tentatively TRBD1 (5 bases). From germline, CDR1 is MGHDK and CDR2 SYGVNS. With 11 bases removed from V and 2 bases from J, the gap between germline ends came to 9 bases. The CDR3 runs 12 residues. The CDR3 loop reads CAAGATNEKLFF. CDR3 DNA: TGTGCCGCTGGGGCGACTAATGAAAAACTGTTTTTT.

This clonotype turned up a few times. The rearrangement uses TRBV20-1 and TRBJ2-7, with 8 bases that match TRBD1. Germline V gene lookup returns CDR1 DFQATT and CDR2 SNEGSKA (reference sequence). J was trimmed by 2 bases and V by 6 bases; bases with no gene match: 9. The CDR3 is 14 amino acids. The CDR3 sequence is CSAPTRTGTYEQYF. CDR3 DNA sequence: TGCAGTGCCCCAACCCGGACAGGGACCTACGAGCAGTACTTC.

The chain recombines TRBV29-1 with TRBJ2-3; unclear D gene. Germline V gene sequence: CDR1 SQVTM, CDR2 ANQGSEA. V was shortened by 4 bases and J by 11 bases, with 13 bases between the two germline ends. The CDR3 runs 11 residues. CDR3 region: CSVVDGEMQYF. Written as DNA, the CDR3 is TGCAGCGTTGTGGACGGAGAGATGCAGTATTTT.

The table lists this clonotype with a few counts. The chain employs TRBV4-3 and TRBJ2-7; possible D gene TRBD1, 6 bases. Germline loops: CDR1 LGHNA, CDR2 YSLEER. Trimming pared 1 base from V and 7 bases from J, leaving 17 bases between. CDR3 length: 15 amino acids. In nucleotides, the CDR3 is TGCGCCAGCAGCCAAGGGGACATCTACGGCGGGGAGCAGTACTTC. Translation gives CASSQGDIYGGEQYF.

This clonotype appeared a few times. The chain links TRBV20-1 to TRBJ2-7, with D possibly being TRBD2 (5 bases). The germline gives CDR1 DFQATT, CDR2 SNEGSKA (reference sequence). The CDR3 length is 13 residues. Trimming removed 6 bases from V and 3 bases from J, with 15 bases in between. The CDR3 DNA follows: TGCAGTGCCGGGAATTCCCTCGGCTACGAGCAGTACTTC. Protein: CSAGNSLGYEQYF.

Details on this clonotype: Being one base from a much bigger clone, this may be a read error. The rearrangement joins TRBV7-9 to TRBJ2-3; TRBD1 aligns across 7 bases. Germline CDR1 reads SEHNR; CDR2 reads FQNEAQ (reference sequence). This CDR3 contains 15 residues. In nucleotides, the CDR3 is TGTGCCGGCAGCTTGGAAAGGGGGCATACAGATACGCAGTATTTT. This codes for CAGSLERGHTDTQYF.

This chain connects TRBV7-8 to TRBJ2-7; D is unresolved. The CDR3 loop spans 11 amino acids. V lost 4 bases, J lost 5 bases, and 6 bases lay in between. Germline V gene lookup returns CDR1 SGHVS and CDR2 FQNEAQ. The CDR3 nucleotides are TGTGCCAGCAGCTGGTCGGACGAGCAGTACTTC. Residues: CASSWSDEQYF.

For this clonotype: Germline is not matched at one junction end, which may reflect a read error. The V and J genes are TRBV20-1 and TRBJ2-1, with a tentative D call TRBD2 (7 bases). CDR1 is DFQATT and CDR2 is SNEGSKA in the germline V gene (reference sequence). The CDR3 runs to 16 residues. The DNA of the CDR3 is TGCTGTGCTAGAGAGTTTGGGGGGGCGCGTTACAATGAGCAGTTCTTC. Protein product: CCAREFGGARYNEQFF.

In this sample, this clonotype turned up many times. The rearrangement joins TRBV7-2 to TRBJ2-7, with 10 bases matching TRBD2. Germline CDR1 SGHTA, CDR2 FQGNSA. J gave up 0 bases and V 5 bases, and 10 bases lay outside the gene matches. The CDR3 consists of 17 residues. CDR3 in amino acids: CASSPRLAGPSSYEQYF. The CDR3 bases are TGTGCCAGCAGCCCACGACTAGCGGGCCCTAGCTCCTACGAGCAGTACTTC. The full variable domain, its missing parts supplied by reference TRBV7-2 and TRBJ2-7, is GAGVSQSPSNKVTEKGKDVELRCDPISGHTALYWYRQSLGQGLEFLIYFQGNSAPDKSGLPSDRFSAERTGGSVSTLTIQRTQQEDSAVYLCASSPRLAGPSSYEQYFGPGTRLTVT.

This clonotype has only a few counts. The rearrangement joins TRBV7-9 to TRBJ2-7; tentatively, D is TRBD2 (6 bases). The V gene's germline CDR1 is SEHNR and CDR2 FQNEAQ (reference sequence). V was pared by 1 base and J by 6 bases, with 16 bases between. The CDR3 runs to 15 residues. CDR3 coding DNA: TGTGCCAGCAGCTTAGTCGGGAGCTATCAGGGCGAGCAGTACTTC. Translating it yields CASSLVGSYQGEQYF.

The V call is TRBV27, the J call TRBJ2-6, with D unclear. V was shortened by 6 bases and J by 1 base, with 7 bases between the two germline ends. This CDR3 contains 14 residues. Germline V gene data show CDR1 as MNHEY and CDR2 as SMNVEV (reference sequence). The CDR3 is CASRYSSGANVLTF. The CDR3 DNA follows: TGTGCCAGCAGATACTCGTCTGGGGCCAACGTCCTGACTTTC.

The CDR3 loop reads CASRTTSASYNEQFF. DNA for the CDR3: TGTGCCAGCAGAACCACTAGCGCCTCCTACAATGAGCAGTTCTTC. This rearrangement joins TRBV12-3 or TRBV12-4 to TRBJ2-1; TRBD2 aligns across 7 bases. CDR3 length: 15 amino acids. The ends lost 6 bases at V and 0 bases at J; junction bases unmatched: 5.

This clonotype was seen at least ten times. The chain employs TRBV5-1 and TRBJ1-5; D remains ambiguous. Trimming took 0 bases from V and 5 from J, leaving 9 bases between them. Germline CDR1 and CDR2: SGHRS and YFSETQ. CDR3 length: 14 amino acids. CDR3: CASSLGHDDQPQHF. As DNA, the CDR3 is TGCGCCAGCAGCTTGGGACACGACGATCAGCCCCAGCATTTT.

This clonotype has a handful of counts. V usage is TRBV4-3 and J usage is TRBJ2-1, with 7 positions matching TRBD2. Trimming took 1 base from V and 4 from J; bases not matched to a gene: 7. The CDR3 is made up of 16 amino acids. CDR1 and CDR2 (germline): LGHNA, YSLEER. CDR3 amino acids: CASSQVAPSGYNEQFF. The CDR3 coding sequence is TGCGCCAGCAGCCAAGTAGCCCCTAGCGGTTACAATGAGCAGTTCTTC.

The rearrangement links TRBV7-9 to TRBJ2-1, with 8 bases identical to TRBD2. The CDR3 runs 16 residues. V was pared by 0 bases and J by 5 bases, with 6 bases of the junction left unmatched. Germline V gene lookup returns CDR1 SEHNR and CDR2 FQNEAQ (reference sequence). DNA of the CDR3: TGTGCCAGCAGCTTAGCCCCGGGACTAGACAACAATGAGCAGTTCTTC. Translated: CASSLAPGLDNNEQFF.

This clonotype has a count of ten or more. V usage is TRBV4-3 and J usage is TRBJ2-3; no clear D. The CDR3 is 15 residues long. Germline CDR1 LGHNA, CDR2 YSLEER. Trimming took 0 bases from V and 2 from J, leaving 9 bases between them. CDR3 sequence (DNA): TGCGCCAGCAGCCAAGACCCCCACCCCACAGATACGCAGTATTTT. It translates to CASSQDPHPTDTQYF.